This is a list of T cell receptor beta chains from one sample in a study of neurological immune-mediated disorders. Via MiXCR, TCRdb re-called the 5' RACE reads, giving one row per CDR3 protein. The sample has roughly 42,000 distinct CDR3 sequences, about 13% seen once; the top ten hold about an eighth. The sequenced sample consisted of PBMCs. These receptors were obtained from a man younger than 40 in good health. Both conserved end residues are part of each CDR3. A D gene is named only where the DNA matches it firmly. Part of the rows lack a size; the others show once, few, many or a class for expanded clones.

J gene: TRBJ1-2; CDR3 length: 13; D gene: .; V gene: TRBV20-1; clone size: many; CDR3 DNA: TGCAGTGCGTCGACAGGACATAACTATGGCTACACCTTC; CDR3 protein: CSASTGHNYGYTF
J gene: TRBJ2-3; CDR3 length: 15; D gene: TRBD2; V gene: TRBV5-1; clone size: few; CDR3 DNA: TGCGCCAGCAGCTTTTTGCGGGAGGGCACAGATACGCAGTATTTT; CDR3 protein: CASSFLREGTDTQYF
J gene: TRBJ1-6; CDR3 length: 16; D gene: .; V gene: TRBV27; clone size: many; CDR3 DNA: TGTGCCAGCACTAATTCCGTGGGGGGTAGGGTTTCACCCCTCCACTTT; CDR3 protein: CASTNSVGGRVSPLHF
J gene: TRBJ2-1; CDR3 length: 11; D gene: .; V gene: TRBV30; clone size: many; CDR3 DNA: TGTGCCTGGGGGCTGGGGAATGAGCAGTTCTTC; CDR3 protein: CAWGLGNEQFF
J gene: TRBJ2-3; CDR3 length: 14; D gene: .; V gene: TRBV10-3; clone size: many; CDR3 DNA: TGTGCCATCAGACAGCAGGCGCTAGCGGATACGCAGTATTTT; CDR3 protein: CAIRQQALADTQYF
J gene: TRBJ2-3; CDR3 length: 13; D gene: .; V gene: TRBV7-3; clone size: few; CDR3 DNA: TGTGCCAGCAGCTCTGGGCCCGTCGATACGCAGTATTTT; CDR3 protein: CASSSGPVDTQYF
J gene: TRBJ2-7; CDR3 length: 14; D gene: TRBD1; V gene: TRBV3-1; clone size: .; CDR3 DNA: TGTGCCAGCAGCCAAGCGGGACAGTACTACGAGCAGTACTTC; CDR3 protein: CASSQAGQYYEQYF
J gene: TRBJ1-2; CDR3 length: 15; D gene: .; V gene: TRBV28; clone size: once; CDR3 DNA: TGTGCTATCGATACCCGGGATGACAACCTGTATGGCTACACCTTC; CDR3 protein: CAIDTRDDNLYGYTF
J gene: TRBJ1-1; CDR3 length: 14; D gene: .; V gene: TRBV12-3/TRBV12-4; clone size: many; CDR3 DNA: TGTGCCAGCAGTTTCCAGACCATGAACACTGAAGCTTTCTTT; CDR3 protein: CASSFQTMNTEAFF
J gene: TRBJ2-7; CDR3 length: 14; D gene: TRBD2; V gene: TRBV2; clone size: many; CDR3 DNA: TGTGCCAGCAGTGGGACTAGCGGGAGGGACGAGCAGTACTTC; CDR3 protein: CASSGTSGRDEQYF
J gene: TRBJ2-5; CDR3 length: 14; D gene: .; V gene: TRBV5-1; clone size: .; CDR3 DNA: TGCGCCAGCAGCTTGGATCTTCTCGGAGAGACCCAGTACTTC; CDR3 protein: CASSLDLLGETQYF
J gene: TRBJ2-7; CDR3 length: 14; D gene: TRBD2; V gene: TRBV6-4; clone size: many; CDR3 DNA: TGTGCCAGCAGTGAGCGGGAGAGCTCCTACGAGCAGTACTTC; CDR3 protein: CASSERESSYEQYF
J gene: TRBJ2-1; CDR3 length: 18; D gene: TRBD2; V gene: TRBV11-2; clone size: many; CDR3 DNA: TGTGCCAGCAGCTTAGGTACAGCGGGACCGTACTCCTACAATGAGCAGTTCTTC; CDR3 protein: CASSLGTAGPYSYNEQFF
J gene: TRBJ2-7; CDR3 length: 13; D gene: .; V gene: TRBV9; clone size: many; CDR3 DNA: TGTGCCAGCAGCGTAGATCTCGGGGACGAGCAGTACTTC; CDR3 protein: CASSVDLGDEQYF
J gene: TRBJ2-1; CDR3 length: 13; D gene: TRBD2; V gene: TRBV20-1; clone size: many; CDR3 DNA: TGCAGTGCTAAAACGACTAGCGCCAATGAGCAGTTCTTC; CDR3 protein: CSAKTTSANEQFF
J gene: TRBJ2-7; CDR3 length: 14; D gene: TRBD1; V gene: TRBV12-3/TRBV12-4; clone size: few; CDR3 DNA: TGTGCCAGCAGTACGACAGGGGACTCCTACGAGCAGTACTTC; CDR3 protein: CASSTTGDSYEQYF
J gene: TRBJ2-7; CDR3 length: 12; D gene: .; V gene: TRBV29-1; clone size: many; CDR3 DNA: TGCAGCGTTGCGGACAGCTCCTACGAGCAGTACTTC; CDR3 protein: CSVADSSYEQYF
J gene: TRBJ2-2; CDR3 length: 17; D gene: TRBD2; V gene: TRBV3-1; clone size: many; CDR3 DNA: TGTGCCAGCAGCCAAGACCTAGCGGGAGTTTTGCCCGGGGAGCTGTTTTTT; CDR3 protein: CASSQDLAGVLPGELFF
J gene: TRBJ2-3; CDR3 length: 14; D gene: .; V gene: TRBV20-1; clone size: many; CDR3 DNA: TGCAGTGCTAGAGCGGTAGGGGTTAAAGATACGCAGTATTTT; CDR3 protein: CSARAVGVKDTQYF
J gene: TRBJ2-3; CDR3 length: 16; D gene: TRBD2; V gene: TRBV28; clone size: many; CDR3 DNA: TGTGCCAGCCAAGTAGCTGCGGGAGGGTTCATAGATACGCAGTATTTT; CDR3 protein: CASQVAAGGFIDTQYF
J gene: TRBJ1-2; CDR3 length: 13; D gene: TRBD1; V gene: TRBV10-3; clone size: many; CDR3 DNA: TGTGCCATCAGACAACAGGGGGGAGCGGGCTACACCTTC; CDR3 protein: CAIRQQGGAGYTF
J gene: TRBJ1-5; CDR3 length: 15; D gene: .; V gene: TRBV12-3/TRBV12-4; clone size: many; CDR3 DNA: TGTGCCAGCAGACTTGCGGGGATTAACAATCAGCCCCAGCATTTT; CDR3 protein: CASRLAGINNQPQHF
J gene: TRBJ2-5; CDR3 length: 13; D gene: .; V gene: TRBV5-5; clone size: medium-sized; CDR3 DNA: TGTGCCAGCAGCTTGGCCTGGGAAGAGACCCAGTACTTC; CDR3 protein: CASSLAWEETQYF
J gene: TRBJ2-3; CDR3 length: 18; D gene: TRBD2; V gene: TRBV5-1; clone size: .; CDR3 DNA: TGCGCCAGCAGCTTGGCGCCGCTCGGCGGGAGTTGGACAGATACGCAGTATTTT; CDR3 protein: CASSLAPLGGSWTDTQYF
J gene: TRBJ2-5; CDR3 length: 16; D gene: TRBD2; V gene: TRBV20-1; clone size: many; CDR3 DNA: TGCAGTGCTAGTAAGGTCAGCGGGAGCGTCCAAGAGACCCAGTACTTC; CDR3 protein: CSASKVSGSVQETQYF
J gene: TRBJ2-7; CDR3 length: 14; D gene: .; V gene: TRBV27; clone size: many; CDR3 DNA: TGTGCCAGCAGTTTGGGGACATGGACCTACGAGCAGTACTTC; CDR3 protein: CASSLGTWTYEQYF
J gene: TRBJ2-7; CDR3 length: 14; D gene: .; V gene: TRBV15; clone size: many; CDR3 DNA: TGTGCCACCAGCCCCCCCGGGCAGTCCTACGAGCAGTACTTC; CDR3 protein: CATSPPGQSYEQYF
J gene: TRBJ2-2; CDR3 length: 17; D gene: TRBD1; V gene: TRBV20-1; clone size: many; CDR3 DNA: TGCAGTGCCGCGGGAGGACAGGGGGCAGTGGGGACCGGGGAGCTGTTTTTT; CDR3 protein: CSAAGGQGAVGTGELFF
J gene: TRBJ2-7; CDR3 length: 11; D gene: .; V gene: TRBV11-2; clone size: many; CDR3 DNA: TGTGCCAGCAGCTTAGAAGAAGAGCAGTACTTC; CDR3 protein: CASSLEEEQYF
J gene: TRBJ2-7; CDR3 length: 13; D gene: .; V gene: TRBV28; clone size: medium-sized; CDR3 DNA: TGTGCCAGCAGTTCGGCGGCCGGCGACGAGCAGTACTTC; CDR3 protein: CASSSAAGDEQYF
J gene: TRBJ2-3; CDR3 length: 12; D gene: .; V gene: TRBV14; clone size: many; CDR3 DNA: TGTGCCAGCAGCCGTACAGGAGATACGCAGTATTTT; CDR3 protein: CASSRTGDTQYF
J gene: TRBJ2-7; CDR3 length: 15; D gene: .; V gene: TRBV14; clone size: many; CDR3 DNA: TGTGCCAGCAGCCAAGGCTATACCAGAAGCTACGAGCAGTACTTC; CDR3 protein: CASSQGYTRSYEQYF
J gene: TRBJ2-5; CDR3 length: 14; D gene: .; V gene: TRBV5-6; clone size: many; CDR3 DNA: TGTGCCAGCAGCTTGGCCTATGGCCAAGAGACCCAGTACTTC; CDR3 protein: CASSLAYGQETQYF
J gene: TRBJ2-7; CDR3 length: 16; D gene: TRBD2; V gene: TRBV29-1; clone size: many; CDR3 DNA: TGCAGCGTTGAAATGGGTCGGACGGGAGGGCCCCTCGAGCAGTACTTC; CDR3 protein: CSVEMGRTGGPLEQYF
J gene: TRBJ1-2; CDR3 length: 14; D gene: .; V gene: TRBV6-5; clone size: .; CDR3 DNA: TGTGCCAGCAGTTACGTGGCGGGACCCTATGGCTACACCTTC; CDR3 protein: CASSYVAGPYGYTF
J gene: TRBJ1-1; CDR3 length: 14; D gene: .; V gene: TRBV15; clone size: .; CDR3 DNA: TGTGCCACCAGCAGAGGGGCTAATACACCTGAAGCTTTCTTT; CDR3 protein: CATSRGANTPEAFF
J gene: TRBJ2-7; CDR3 length: 14; D gene: .; V gene: TRBV18; clone size: many; CDR3 DNA: TGTGCCAGCTCACCCGGGGAAACGCACCGCGAGCAGTACTTC; CDR3 protein: CASSPGETHREQYF
J gene: TRBJ1-4; CDR3 length: 14; D gene: .; V gene: TRBV12-3/TRBV12-4; clone size: few; CDR3 DNA: TGTGCCAGCAGTTCAGGGGATTACGATGAAAAACTGTTTTTT; CDR3 protein: CASSSGDYDEKLFF
J gene: TRBJ1-1; CDR3 length: 13; D gene: TRBD1; V gene: TRBV5-6; clone size: many; CDR3 DNA: TGTGCCAGCAGCTGGGGACAGGGGGGGGCGGCTTTCTTT; CDR3 protein: CASSWGQGGAAFF
J gene: TRBJ2-7; CDR3 length: 12; D gene: .; V gene: TRBV5-5; clone size: many; CDR3 DNA: TGTGCCAGCAGCTTGGCAAACTACGAGCAGTACTTC; CDR3 protein: CASSLANYEQYF
J gene: TRBJ1-3; CDR3 length: 16; D gene: .; V gene: TRBV7-8; clone size: few; CDR3 DNA: TGTGCCAGCAGCTTCGGTGGAGGACGCTCTGGAAACACCATATATTTT; CDR3 protein: CASSFGGGRSGNTIYF
J gene: TRBJ1-5; CDR3 length: 14; D gene: .; V gene: TRBV5-1; clone size: many; CDR3 DNA: TGCGCCAGCAGCTTGGGGGCGGGCAATCAGCCCCAGCATTTT; CDR3 protein: CASSLGAGNQPQHF
J gene: TRBJ2-3; CDR3 length: 19; D gene: TRBD2; V gene: TRBV10-3; clone size: many; CDR3 DNA: TGTGCCATCAGTGAGTCCTCCCGTTCGGCGGGAGGCCGCACAGATACGCAGTATTTT; CDR3 protein: CAISESSRSAGGRTDTQYF
J gene: TRBJ2-5; CDR3 length: 14; D gene: .; V gene: TRBV29-1; clone size: many; CDR3 DNA: TGCAGCGTTGAAGCAGGGCCCGGTTTCGAGACCCAGTACTTC; CDR3 protein: CSVEAGPGFETQYF
J gene: TRBJ2-1; CDR3 length: 18; D gene: TRBD2; V gene: TRBV5-1; clone size: many; CDR3 DNA: TGCGCCAGCAGCTTTGGCGCCCGACTAGCGGGAGATGGAAATGAGCAGTTCTTC; CDR3 protein: CASSFGARLAGDGNEQFF